This T cell receptor (beta chain) was sequenced for a study of resident and recirculating memory T cells in vitiligo (dated by TCRdb to the late 2010s). Background for the entire study: The study took epidermis from shave biopsies of two lesional and two nonlesional sites, plus PBMCs, from each of a few stable vitiligo patients for TCR beta sequencing. The human TCR beta sequencing tested whether specific clones in lesional vitiligo skin differed from clones in nonlesional skin and blood. Without any cell sorting, samples were homogenized immediately before genomic DNA was extracted using the Qiagen DNeasy Blood & Tissue Kit. The study at large found these results: Future mechanistic studies are needed so that the relative contributions of the lesion-infiltrating T cell clones and of human Trm versus Tcm pools can be evaluated. By overlap and correlation analysis, no significant repertoire overlap was shown between biopsies, even within a single patient, except for each lesion compared with itself. TCR sequences were not conserved across biopsy sites or patients, suggesting that different T cell clones infiltrate different lesions, described as private specificity. No single dominant TCR clone was found, and clonality differed from one vitiligo lesion to another.

Vitiligo was considered stable when no change in lesions had been observed over the previous 6 months. To qualify as stable, patients additionally needed to show no confetti depigmentation, which is a clinical sign of active vitiligo. Patients who had been treated within the previous three months were excluded. PBMCs were isolated from heparinized blood by Ficoll density gradient centrifugation and then flash-frozen. As for this clone: What this receptor recognizes is not known. Base qualities are missing; no much larger clone stands one base away.

Including cysteine and phenylalanine, the CDR3 has 13 amino acids. Only the CDR3 part of the read is kept: 39 bases, read in frame from the first base. V is reduced by 3 bases and J by 3 bases, leaving a spacing of 8 bases between them. The germline V gene (reference sequence) gives CDR1 as SGHKS and CDR2 as YYEKEE. The immunoSEQ hsTCRB kit was used to amplify TCR beta chains from genomic DNA. Sequencing of TCR beta libraries was performed on an Illumina MiSeq instrument by the immunoSEQ service. The original methods were these. Analysis of the repertoire data was performed with the immunoSEQ Analyzer. Sourced from immuneACCESS, this table was stored by TCRdb with only in-frame sequences that have V and J called. A share of the clones is absent; for the studies checked, an unresolved V gene accounts for under half, and the remainder has no known explanation. The V and J calls and clone size come from that table; D and trimming were worked out from the DNA. This sample comprises 40,000 to 50,000 clones, approximately 91% of them detected only once. In total, the top ten clones hold 4.5% of the sample.

The chain is encoded by TRBV5-5 joined to TRBJ2-3; the D gene is perhaps TRBD1, on 6 matching bases. The source is a male donor with vitiligo. Sequenced sample: blood. CDR3 protein: CASSWTETDTQYF. Read as DNA, the sequence is TGTGCCAGCAGCTGGACAGAGACAGATACGCAGTATTTT.